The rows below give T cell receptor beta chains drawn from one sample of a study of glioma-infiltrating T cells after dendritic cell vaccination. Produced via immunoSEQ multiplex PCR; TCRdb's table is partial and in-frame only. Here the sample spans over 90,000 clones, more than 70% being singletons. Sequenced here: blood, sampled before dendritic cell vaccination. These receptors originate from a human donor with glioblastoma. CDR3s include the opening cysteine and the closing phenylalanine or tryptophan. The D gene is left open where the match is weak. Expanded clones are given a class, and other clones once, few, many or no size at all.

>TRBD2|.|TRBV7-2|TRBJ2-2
CASSLVAGDPPGELFF
TGTGCCAGCAGCTTAGTAGCGGGCGATCCTCCAGGGGAGCTGTTTTTT
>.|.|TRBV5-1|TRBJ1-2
CASSLGQGDGYTF
TGCGCCAGCAGCTTGGGGCAGGGTGATGGCTACACCTTC
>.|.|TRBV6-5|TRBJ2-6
CASRGRRSGANVLTF
TGTGCCAGCAGGGGCCGGAGGTCTGGGGCCAACGTCCTGACTTTC
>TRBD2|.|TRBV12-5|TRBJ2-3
CASGLVFGGGLGGADTQYF
TGTGCTAGTGGTTTGGTCTTCGGCGGGGGACTGGGTGGAGCAGATACGCAGTATTTT
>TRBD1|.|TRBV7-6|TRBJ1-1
CASSLATRTGVGTEAFF
TGTGCCAGCAGCTTAGCGACGAGAACAGGGGTTGGGACTGAAGCTTTCTTT
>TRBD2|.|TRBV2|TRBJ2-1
CASSETSGGAGEQFF
TGTGCCAGCAGTGAGACTAGCGGGGGGGCCGGTGAGCAGTTCTTC
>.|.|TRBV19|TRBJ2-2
CASSSLVGTGELFF
TGTGCCAGTAGTAGTTTGGTCGGGACCGGGGAGCTGTTTTTT
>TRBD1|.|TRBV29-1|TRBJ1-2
CSVAGRGQNYGYTF
TGCAGCGTTGCGGGCAGGGGGCAGAACTATGGCTACACCTTC
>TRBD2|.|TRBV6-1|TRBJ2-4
CASSDLAGGQKNIQYF
TGTGCCAGCAGTGACCTAGCGGGAGGGCAGAAAAACATTCAGTACTTC
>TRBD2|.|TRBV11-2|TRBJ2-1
CASSSALSGGYNEQFF
TGTGCCAGCAGCTCAGCCCTGTCCGGGGGGTACAATGAGCAGTTCTTC
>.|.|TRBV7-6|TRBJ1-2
CASSPQGTYGYTF
TGTGCCAGCAGCCCACAGGGAACCTATGGCTACACCTTC
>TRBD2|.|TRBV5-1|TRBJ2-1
CASSIGTSGNNEQFF
TGCGCCAGCAGCATCGGGACTAGCGGAAACAATGAGCAGTTCTTC
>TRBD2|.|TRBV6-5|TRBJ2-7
CASSTLAGGLYEQYF
TGTGCCAGCAGTACTTTAGCGGGAGGCCTCTACGAGCAGTACTTC
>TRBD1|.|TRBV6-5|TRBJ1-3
CASSSYDRDGNTIYF
TGTGCCAGCAGTTCCTACGACAGGGACGGAAACACCATATATTTT
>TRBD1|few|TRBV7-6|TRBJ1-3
CASSPGTGRGNTIYF
TGTGCCAGCAGCCCCGGGACAGGGAGAGGAAACACCATATATTTT
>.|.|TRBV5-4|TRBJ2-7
CASSLGTAFSYEQYF
TGTGCCAGCAGCTTGGGGACTGCATTCTCCTACGAGCAGTACTTC
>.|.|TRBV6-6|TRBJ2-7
CASDHDRLRSEQYF
TGTGCCAGCGATCACGACAGGTTGAGGAGCGAGCAGTACTTC
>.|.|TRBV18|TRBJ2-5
CASSPVASQETQYF
TGTGCCAGCTCACCGGTAGCAAGCCAAGAGACCCAGTACTTC
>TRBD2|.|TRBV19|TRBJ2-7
CASSTLGEGRGYEQYF
TGTGCCAGTAGTACCCTAGGTGAAGGGAGGGGCTACGAGCAGTACTTC
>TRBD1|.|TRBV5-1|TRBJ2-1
CASSATDRENNEQFF
TGCGCCAGCAGCGCTACGGACAGGGAGAACAATGAGCAGTTCTTC
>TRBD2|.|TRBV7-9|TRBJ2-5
CASSFGLAGQETQYF
TGTGCCAGCAGCTTCGGACTAGCGGGGCAAGAGACCCAGTACTTC
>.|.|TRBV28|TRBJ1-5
CASKRHRNQPQHF
TGTGCCAGCAAGAGACACCGAAATCAGCCCCAGCATTTT
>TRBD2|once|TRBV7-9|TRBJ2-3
CASSSWTSGNPDTQYF
TGTGCCAGCAGCTCTTGGACTAGCGGGAACCCAGATACGCAGTATTTT
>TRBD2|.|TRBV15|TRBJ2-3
CATSGILGLAGVDTQYF
TGTGCCACCAGCGGAATCTTGGGACTAGCGGGAGTGGATACGCAGTATTTT
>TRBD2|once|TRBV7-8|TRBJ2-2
CASSLGAGGNTGELFF
TGTGCCAGCAGCTTAGGAGCGGGGGGTAACACCGGGGAGCTGTTTTTT
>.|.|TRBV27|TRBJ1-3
CASSLSQGSRNTIYF
TGTGCCAGCAGTTTATCCCAGGGATCAAGAAACACCATATATTTT
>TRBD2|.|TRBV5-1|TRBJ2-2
CASSLADGTSGNTGELFF
TGCGCCAGCAGCTTGGCCGATGGGACTAGCGGAAACACCGGGGAGCTGTTTTTT
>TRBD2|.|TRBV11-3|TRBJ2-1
CASSSGGSSYNEQFF
TGTGCCAGCAGCTCGGGCGGGAGCTCCTACAATGAGCAGTTCTTC
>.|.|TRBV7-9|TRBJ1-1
CASSTRTETNTEAFF
TGTGCCAGCAGCACTAGGACAGAAACGAACACTGAAGCTTTCTTT
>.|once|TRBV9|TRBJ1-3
CASRRGTGNTIYF
TGTGCCAGCAGGAGGGGGACTGGAAACACCATATATTTT
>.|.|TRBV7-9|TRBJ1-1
CASSRRDTEAFF
TGTGCCAGCAGCCGTCGCGACACTGAAGCTTTCTTT
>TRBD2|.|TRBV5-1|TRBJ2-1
CASSTGLALNEQFF
TGCGCCAGCAGCACGGGACTAGCACTCAACGAGCAGTTCTTC
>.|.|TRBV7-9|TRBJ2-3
CASSFLQGSTDTQYF
TGTGCCAGCAGCTTTTTACAGGGTAGTACAGATACGCAGTATTTT
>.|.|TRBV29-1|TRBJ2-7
CSVYGGAHEQYF
TGCAGCGTTTACGGGGGAGCCCACGAGCAGTACTTC
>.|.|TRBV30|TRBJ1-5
CAWSPGQIFSNQPQHF
TGTGCCTGGTCTCCGGGACAAATCTTTAGCAATCAGCCCCAGCATTTT
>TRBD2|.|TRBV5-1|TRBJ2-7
CASSRRAGEVSYEQYF
TGCGCCAGCAGCAGGAGAGCGGGAGAGGTCTCCTACGAGCAGTACTTC
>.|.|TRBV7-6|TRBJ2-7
CASSLLASEQYF
TGTGCCAGCAGCCTGCTAGCTTCCGAGCAGTACTTC
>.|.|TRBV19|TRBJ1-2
CASSIDGRGLQRGYTF
TGTGCCAGTAGTATTGATGGGCGCGGGCTTCAGAGGGGCTACACCTTC
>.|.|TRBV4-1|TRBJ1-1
CASSQDGGVPGVTEAFF
TGCGCCAGCAGCCAAGACGGAGGCGTGCCGGGTGTCACTGAAGCTTTCTTT
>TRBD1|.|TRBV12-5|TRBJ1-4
CASGQGQRNEKLFF
TGTGCTAGTGGACAGGGACAGCGAAATGAAAAACTGTTTTTT
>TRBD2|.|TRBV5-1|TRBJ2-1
CASSLLAGDPSYNEQFF
TGCGCCAGCAGCCTACTAGCGGGAGACCCCTCCTACAATGAGCAGTTCTTC
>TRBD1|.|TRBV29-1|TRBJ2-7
CSLLAGGDEQYF
TGCAGCCTGCTGGCAGGGGGCGACGAGCAGTACTTC
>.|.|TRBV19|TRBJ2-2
CASSKIGADTGELFF
TGTGCCAGTAGTAAGATAGGGGCGGACACCGGGGAGCTGTTTTTT
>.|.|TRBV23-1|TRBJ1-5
CASSRYHGAGVQPQHF
TGCGCCAGCAGTCGATACCATGGGGCAGGGGTCCAGCCCCAGCATTTT
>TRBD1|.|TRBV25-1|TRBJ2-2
CASSPNTGQGNTGELFF
TGTGCCAGCAGCCCAAATACCGGACAGGGGAACACCGGGGAGCTGTTTTTT
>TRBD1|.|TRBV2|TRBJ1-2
CASSRDRQTNYGYTF
TGTGCCAGCAGTAGGGACAGACAAACTAACTATGGCTACACCTTC
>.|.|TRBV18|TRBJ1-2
CASSPPLTLDYGYTF
TGTGCCAGCTCACCACCATTGACACTAGACTATGGCTACACCTTC
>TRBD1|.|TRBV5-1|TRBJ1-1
CASSREGVGTVNTEAFF
TGCGCCAGCAGCCGGGAGGGGGTCGGGACAGTGAACACTGAAGCTTTCTTT
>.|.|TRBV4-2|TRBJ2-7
CASSQDRTGREQYF
TGTGCCAGCAGCCAAGATAGGACGGGAAGGGAGCAGTACTTC